The 5 T cell receptor beta chains listed next were all sequenced from one sample in a study of T cells in Graves' hyperthyroidism and ophthalmopathy. The investigators amplified TCR beta CDR3 regions from RNA transcripts. Researchers ran a first-round RT-PCR on the TCR CDR3 using the HTBI primer set. From the multiplex PCR reads, TCRdb called clonotypes with MiXCR, one entry per CDR3 protein. The sample yields under 800,000 distinct CDR3 sequences, 12% to 15% seen once. Sample: blood. Receptor source: a young woman with Graves' hyperthyroidism.

V usage is TRBV20-1 and J usage is TRBJ2-3, with unresolved D. Germline lookup yields CDR1 DFQATT and CDR2 SNEGSKA (reference sequence). The V end was cut by 3 bases, the J end by 2 bases, with 12 bases between. This CDR3 region has 14 residues. The CDR3 DNA is TGCAGTGCTAGTTCGCCCCAGGCCACAGATACGCAGTATTTT. Translated: CSASSPQATDTQYF.

V is TRBV20-1 and J is TRBJ1-5, with D maybe TRBD1 (6 bases). V lost 1 base to trimming and J lost 6 bases, with 7 bases between them. Per germline, CDR1 DFQATT and CDR2 SNEGSKA (reference sequence). This CDR3 spans 12 amino acids. DNA for the CDR3: TGCAGTGCTAGAGGGGGGGCTCAGCCCCAGCATTTT. Protein product: CSARGGAQPQHF.

CDR3 DNA: TGCAGCGGGACGACGGGGAATGAAAAACTGTTTTTT. As protein: CSGTTGNEKLFF. This sequence joins TRBV29-1 and TRBJ1-4; D gene unclear. The V gene's germline CDR1 is SQVTM and CDR2 ANQGSEA. Trimming removed 7 bases from V and 5 bases from J, with 11 bases in between. CDR3 length: 12 amino acids.

This clonotype showed up just a few times. The chain joins TRBV11-2 to TRBJ2-2; TRBD1 matches at 8 bases. Looked up from germline, CDR1 is SGHAT and CDR2 is FQNNGV. V lost 4 bases to trimming and J lost 6 bases; unmatched junction nucleotides: 7. The CDR3 contains 15 residues. DNA of the CDR3: TGTGCCAGCAGCTCACGGGACAGGTCGCCCGGGGAGCTGTTTTTT. Translated: CASSSRDRSPGELFF.

This clonotype was found many times. The V gene is TRBV7-8, the J gene TRBJ2-7; weak D call: TRBD1 (6 bases). V was clipped by 4 bases and J by 6 bases, with 19 bases between them. The CDR3 is 15 amino acids. Per the germline V gene, CDR1 is SGHVS and CDR2 is FQNEAQ. CDR3 residues: CASSWTRGVGCEQYF. The CDR3 coding sequence is TGTGCCAGCAGCTGGACCAGGGGAGTGGGCTGCGAGCAGTACTTC. Full variable domain (outside the CDR3, taken from reference TRBV7-8 and TRBJ2-7): GAGVSQSPRYKVAKRGQDVALRCDPISGHVSLFWYQQALGQGPEFLTYFQNEAQLDKSGLPSDRFFAERPEGSVSTLKIQRTQQEDSAVYLCASSWTRGVGCEQYFGPGTRLTVT.